The 7 T cell receptor beta chains given below trace back to one sample, sequenced in a study of cytomegalovirus exposure and HLA in healthy donors. The PCR had 60 Vbeta and 13 Jbeta primers. The table came from immunoSEQ multiplex PCR; TCRdb's copy has only in-frame clones and leaves some out. The profile shows 65,000 to 70,000 clones, around 75% of them singletons. Sequenced sample: PBMCs. The receptors here all came from a woman aged 25 to 39 in good health and CMV-seropositive.

The sample holds a few counts of this clone. The chain combines TRBV6-5 with TRBJ1-1, with D maybe TRBD1 (6 bases). The CDR3 is 13 residues long. Germline V gene lookup returns CDR1 MNHEY and CDR2 SVGAGI. Deletions cut 6 bases from V and 7 bases from J, with 15 bases between. This chain's CDR3 is CASRERGRSEAFF. The CDR3 nucleotides read TGTGCCAGCAGGGAAAGGGGGAGAAGTGAAGCTTTCTTT.

This clone was seen a few times. The chain combines TRBV29-1 with TRBJ1-1, with 9 bases identical to TRBD1. The CDR3 is made up of 13 amino acids. V shed 7 bases, J shed 5 bases, and the junction held 8 bases outside the gene matches. Germline values: CDR1 SQVTM, CDR2 ANQGSEA. The CDR3 sequence: CSAWTGAGTEAFF. DNA of the CDR3: TGCAGCGCTTGGACAGGGGCAGGAACTGAAGCTTTCTTT.

The chain recombines TRBV19 with TRBJ2-2; TRBD1 matches at 9 bases. The CDR3 has 15 residues. With V trimmed by 5 bases and J by 4 bases, 5 bases remained unmatched. Germline V CDR1 and CDR2: LNHDA, SQIVND (reference sequence). The CDR3 coding sequence is TGTGCCAGTAGTCCACGACAGGGGGGCACCGGGGAGCTGTTTTTT. Translation: CASSPRQGGTGELFF.

The chain combines TRBV4-1 with TRBJ2-7; TRBD2 aligns across 11 bases. The CDR3 length is 15 residues. J gave up 4 bases and V 4 bases, and 6 bases lay outside the gene matches. In germline, CDR1 is MGHRA, CDR2 YSYEKL. In DNA form, the CDR3 reads TGCGCCAGCAGCCCTCAGACTAGCGGGATTTACGAGCAGTACTTC. It codes for CASSPQTSGIYEQYF.

The table lists this clone with a few counts. V gene TRBV6-5 combines with J gene TRBJ1-6; 11 bases align to TRBD1. The germline gives CDR1 MNHEY, CDR2 SVGAGI. CDR3 size: 14 residues. V was pared by 6 bases and J by 8 bases, with 3 bases of the junction left unmatched. The CDR3 coding sequence is TGTGCCAGCAGCTGGGACAGGGGGGATTCACCCCTCCACTTT. Its protein is CASSWDRGDSPLHF.

The rearrangement joins TRBV5-1 to TRBJ2-3, with 12 bases fitting TRBD1. Germline trimming cut 5 bases from V and 5 bases from J; bases unmatched to any gene: 9. The CDR3 length is 16 residues. Germline CDR1 is SGHRS and CDR2 is YFSETQ. CDR3: CASSRTGTGGGDTQYF. As DNA, the CDR3 is TGCGCCAGCAGTCGTACCGGGACAGGGGGCGGAGATACGCAGTATTTT.

This chain joins TRBV18 and TRBJ2-2; 8 bases align to TRBD1. Germline trimming cut 5 bases from V and 0 bases from J; bases unmatched to any gene: 8. The CDR3 is made up of 17 amino acids. Germline V gene lookup returns CDR1 KGHSH and CDR2 LQKENI. The CDR3, as DNA: TGTGCCAGCTCATCATTAGGACAGGGACCGAACACCGGGGAGCTGTTTTTT. Translated: CASSSLGQGPNTGELFF.